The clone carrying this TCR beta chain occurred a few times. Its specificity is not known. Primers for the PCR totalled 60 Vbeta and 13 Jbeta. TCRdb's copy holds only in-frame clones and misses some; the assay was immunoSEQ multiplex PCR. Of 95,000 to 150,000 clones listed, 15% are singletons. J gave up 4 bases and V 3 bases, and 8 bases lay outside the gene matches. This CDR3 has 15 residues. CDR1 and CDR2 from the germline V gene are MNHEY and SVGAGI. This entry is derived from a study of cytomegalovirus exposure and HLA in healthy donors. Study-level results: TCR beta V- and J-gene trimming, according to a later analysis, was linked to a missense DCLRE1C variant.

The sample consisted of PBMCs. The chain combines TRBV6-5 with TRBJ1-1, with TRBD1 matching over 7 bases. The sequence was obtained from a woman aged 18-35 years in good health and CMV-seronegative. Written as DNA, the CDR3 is TGTGCCAGCAGTTATACAGGGGACGTTGGCACTGAAGCTTTCTTT. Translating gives CASSYTGDVGTEAFF.